The 27 T cell receptor beta chains reported below all come from one sample, sequenced in a study of blood T cell repertoires in COVID-19. The data were produced by immunoSEQ multiplex PCR, yet TCRdb's version contains in-frame clones alone and is incomplete. Of around 620,000 clones listed, 90% are singletons. Input material: peripheral blood. The receptors derive from a woman younger than 35 with acute or convalescent COVID-19.

The chain combines TRBV6-5 with TRBJ2-7; D perhaps matches TRBD1 (5 bases). This CDR3 is built from 13 residues. V lost 6 bases, J lost 2 bases, and 11 bases lay in between. The germline gives CDR1 MNHEY, CDR2 SVGAGI. The CDR3 is CASRRQRTYEQYF. The CDR3 coding sequence is TGTGCCAGCAGGAGACAGCGTACCTACGAGCAGTACTTC.

In nucleotides, the CDR3 is TGCGCCAGCAGCTTGGCGGTCGGGGGTTCCTACGAGCAGTACTTC. Protein: CASSLAVGGSYEQYF. The chain combines TRBV5-1 with TRBJ2-7, with D maybe TRBD2 (6 bases). Germline assignment: CDR1 SGHRS and CDR2 YFSETQ. The CDR3 has 15 residues. V shed 0 bases and J shed 1 base, with 11 bases lying between them.

The chain carries TRBV9 and TRBJ1-5; no reliable D call. The CDR3 consists of 15 residues. Trimming removed 4 bases at V and 0 bases at J, with 11 bases between. Germline CDR1 reads SGDLS; CDR2 reads YYNGEE. CDR3 sequence: CASSLGRNSNQPQHF. In DNA, the CDR3 is TGTGCCAGCAGCTTAGGCAGAAATAGCAATCAGCCCCAGCATTTT.

The chain carries TRBV5-4 and TRBJ2-1; D uncertain. Deletions cut 0 bases from V and 3 bases from J, with 10 bases between. CDR3 length: 15 amino acids. The germline gives CDR1 SGHNT, CDR2 YYREEE (reference sequence). The chain's CDR3 is CASSLGGGNYNEQFF. CDR3 nucleotides: TGTGCCAGCAGCTTGGGAGGTGGCAACTACAATGAGCAGTTCTTC.

The chain links TRBV30 to TRBJ1-3, with TRBD1 identical over 8 bases. The J segment lost 7 bases and the V segment lost 2 bases, leaving 7 bases of the junction unmatched. The CDR3 is 14 amino acids. Germline V lookup: CDR1 GTSNPN, CDR2 SVGIG (reference sequence). The CDR3 region has the DNA TGTGCCTGGAGTCCTGACAGGGGTTGGAACACCATATATTTT. It specifies CAWSPDRGWNTIYF.

The chain couples TRBV7-6 to TRBJ2-3; TRBD2 agrees at 8 bases. The CDR3 is 17 residues long. Germline CDR1 is SGHVS and CDR2 is FNYEAQ. Unmatched junction bases numbered 11, after V lost 2 bases and J lost 4 bases. CDR3 coding DNA: TGTGCCAGCAGCTTAAACCCGAGCGGGGGAGGGGCAGATACGCAGTATTTT. The encoded protein is CASSLNPSGGGADTQYF.

This chain joins TRBV6-6 and TRBJ2-1, with 7 bases aligning to TRBD1. The CDR3 spans 15 residues. Germline CDR1 is MNHNY and CDR2 is SVGAGI (reference sequence). Trimming at V came to 6 bases and at J to 4 bases, leaving 9 bases not matched to a gene. CDR3 bases: TGTGCCAGCAGCCGGGACAGAGGTAGATACAATGAGCAGTTCTTC. Protein product: CASSRDRGRYNEQFF.

V usage is TRBV29-1 and J usage is TRBJ1-2; 10 bases map to TRBD1. The CDR3 totals 17 residues. V lost 3 bases and J lost 0; bases outside the gene matches: 10. Per the germline V gene, CDR1 is SQVTM and CDR2 is ANQGSEA. The CDR3: CSVDGDRGPLTNYGYTF. CDR3 nucleotide sequence: TGCAGCGTTGACGGAGACAGGGGGCCGTTAACTAACTATGGCTACACCTTC.

The V gene is TRBV6-5, the J gene TRBJ1-1; 7 bases agree with TRBD1. This CDR3 is 15 amino acids long. V was clipped by 2 bases and J by 0 bases; unmatched bases: 3. The germline CDR1 and CDR2 sequences are MNHEY and SVGAGI. The CDR3 region has the DNA TGTGCCAGCAGTTACAGAGGACAGGTGAACACTGAAGCTTTCTTT. Protein product: CASSYRGQVNTEAFF.

The chain is built from TRBV30 and TRBJ1-1, with a tentative D call TRBD1 (5 bases). Trimming shortened V by 2 bases and J by 6 bases, and 19 bases separated the two germline ends. Germline V gene sequence: CDR1 GTSNPN, CDR2 SVGIG (reference sequence). The CDR3 spans 15 residues. Here the CDR3 reads CAWSRPGAGRAEAFF. CDR3 DNA: TGTGCCTGGAGTCGACCCGGGGCGGGAAGGGCTGAAGCTTTCTTT.

The V gene is TRBV7-9, the J gene TRBJ2-1; unclear D gene. The V gene's germline CDR1 is SEHNR and CDR2 FQNEAQ (reference sequence). The length of the CDR3 is 10 residues. Trimming left V 8 bases short and J 8 bases short, with 7 bases between. The DNA for the CDR3 is TGTGCCAGCCGCCGGGATGAGCAGTTCTTC. Protein sequence: CASRRDEQFF.

This clone was counted once. The rearrangement joins TRBV18 to TRBJ2-2; D is undetermined. The CDR3 loop spans 20 amino acids. Germline loops: CDR1 KGHSH, CDR2 LQKENI. V lost 3 bases and J 0 bases, leaving 23 bases between the germline ends. CDR3 DNA: TGTGCCAGCTCACCGGGCAGGCCAGTGGGTATTCTTTCGAACACCGGGGAGCTGTTTTTT. Translated: CASSPGRPVGILSNTGELFF. Filled out from reference TRBV18 and TRBJ2-2, the complete variable domain reads NAGVMQNPRHLVRRRGQEARLRCSPMKGHSHVYWYRQLPEEGLKFMVYLQKENIIDESGMPKERFSAEFPKEGPSILRIQQVVRGDSAAYFCASSPGRPVGILSNTGELFFGEGSRLTVL.

V is TRBV6-2 or TRBV6-3 and J is TRBJ2-4; 10 nucleotides match TRBD2. This CDR3 spans 19 amino acids. Germline CDR1 and CDR2: MNHEY and SVGEGT. Unmatched junction bases numbered 13, after V lost 5 bases and J lost 0 bases. The CDR3 reads CASSQGATSGLLAKNIQYF. The CDR3 bases are TGTGCCAGCAGTCAGGGAGCGACTAGCGGGCTCCTAGCCAAAAACATTCAGTACTTC.

V gene TRBV7-8 combines with J gene TRBJ2-1; 8 bases agree with TRBD1. Germline V lookup: CDR1 SGHVS, CDR2 FQNEAQ. Germline trimming cut 3 bases from V and 8 bases from J; bases unmatched to any gene: 6. This CDR3 contains 14 residues. The CDR3 protein is CASSFPGGPYEQFF. The CDR3 nucleotides read TGTGCCAGCAGCTTCCCAGGGGGCCCGTATGAGCAGTTCTTC.

V usage is TRBV12-3 or TRBV12-4 and J usage is TRBJ2-7, with unresolved D. CDR3 length: 12 amino acids. V lost 6 bases, J lost 6 bases, and 12 bases lay in between. The CDR3 DNA reads TGTGCCAGCAGGAGAGGTCCTTTCGAGCAGTACTTC. Protein sequence: CASRRGPFEQYF.

The chain combines TRBV9 with TRBJ2-2, with 14 bases lining up with TRBD2. With V trimmed by 0 bases and J by 0 bases, 7 bases remained unmatched. The CDR3 runs 20 residues. Germline CDR1 SGDLS, CDR2 YYNGEE. The chain's CDR3 is CASSVAQTSGGDTNTGELFF. The CDR3 DNA sequence: TGTGCCAGCAGCGTAGCCCAGACTAGCGGGGGGGACACGAACACCGGGGAGCTGTTTTTT. Full variable domain (remainder filled in from reference TRBV9 and TRBJ2-2): DSGVTQTPKHLITATGQRVTLRCSPRSGDLSVYWYQQSLDQGLQFLIQYYNGEERAKGNILERFSAQQFPDLHSELNLSSLELGDSALYFCASSVAQTSGGDTNTGELFFGEGSRLTVL.

This chain joins TRBV4-3 and TRBJ1-1; D is ambiguous. The CDR3 is made up of 12 amino acids. Trimming shortened V by 2 bases and J by 8 bases, and 9 bases separated the two germline ends. Germline V gene sequence: CDR1 LGHNA, CDR2 YSLEER. The CDR3 here is CASSQLPGEAFF. In DNA, the CDR3 is TGCGCCAGCAGCCAATTACCGGGAGAAGCTTTCTTT.

V and J are TRBV5-1 and TRBJ1-2; 7 bases are shared with TRBD1. CDR1 and CDR2 from the germline V gene are SGHRS and YFSETQ. The CDR3 covers 13 residues. With V trimmed by 3 bases and J by 8 bases, 7 bases remained unmatched. CDR3 bases: TGCGCCAGCAGCTCCGGGGACAGCCACGGCTACACCTTC. This gives the protein CASSSGDSHGYTF.

This clone was picked up a small number of times. The chain joins TRBV30 to TRBJ1-2; TRBD1 aligns across 7 bases. This CDR3 contains 13 residues. The J segment lost 3 bases and the V segment lost 1 base, leaving 2 bases of the junction unmatched. Germline assignment: CDR1 GTSNPN and CDR2 SVGIG (reference sequence). As DNA, the CDR3 is TGTGCCTGGAGTGAAGGGGGCTACTATGGCTACACCTTC. Residues: CAWSEGGYYGYTF.

The chain links TRBV14 to TRBJ2-3; 13 nucleotides align to TRBD2. The CDR3 sequence is 16 residues long. Trimming at V came to 4 bases and at J to 4 bases, leaving 5 bases not matched to a gene. Per germline, CDR1 SGHDN and CDR2 FVKESK. The CDR3 protein is CASSPRLAGGSDTQYF. The CDR3 DNA is TGTGCCAGCAGCCCTCGACTAGCGGGGGGCTCAGATACGCAGTATTTT.

The chain carries TRBV2 and TRBJ2-7; no clear D gene. The V end was cut by 6 bases, the J end by 3 bases, with 18 bases between. This CDR3 spans 15 amino acids. Germline lookup yields CDR1 SNHLY and CDR2 FYNNEI. Here the CDR3 reads CASSNRAEVNYEQYF. The DNA for the CDR3 is TGTGCCAGCAGCAACAGAGCTGAAGTAAACTACGAGCAGTACTTC.

The chain joins TRBV15 to TRBJ1-4, with D uncertain. V was clipped by 3 bases and J by 7 bases, with 21 bases between them. The CDR3 loop spans 17 amino acids. CDR1 and CDR2 (germline): LNHNV, YYDKDF (reference sequence). This CDR3 reads CATSSWNLGRRSEKLFF. The CDR3 bases are TGTGCCACCAGCAGTTGGAATTTGGGCCGCCGTAGTGAAAAACTGTTTTTT.

V and J are TRBV2 and TRBJ2-2; weak D call: TRBD1 (5 bases). Germline CDR1 is SNHLY and CDR2 is FYNNEI. Between the trimmed V and J ends, which lost 1 base and 4 bases, there was a span of 16 bases. The CDR3 spans 17 residues. The CDR3 reads CASSEVSSFRVTGELFF. CDR3 DNA: TGTGCCAGCAGTGAAGTCAGTTCTTTCAGGGTCACCGGGGAGCTGTTTTTT.

This clone was observed a few times. In the same sample, other DNA sequences code for this CDR3. This chain connects TRBV6-5 to TRBJ1-2; TRBD1 aligns across 7 bases. CDR1 and CDR2 (germline): MNHEY, SVGAGI. The CDR3 is 13 residues long. Losses at the gene ends were 5 bases for V and 4 bases for J; bases not matched to a gene: 4. The CDR3 loop reads CASSRDRLYGYTF. Here the CDR3 DNA reads TGTGCCAGCAGTCGGGACAGACTCTATGGCTACACCTTC.

This sequence joins TRBV5-5 and TRBJ1-2; a weak D match, TRBD1 (5 bases). With 3 bases removed from V and 4 bases from J, the gap between germline ends came to 13 bases. The CDR3 consists of 14 residues. Germline lookup yields CDR1 SGHKS and CDR2 YYEKEE (reference sequence). In nucleotides, the CDR3 is TGTGCCAGCAGCTCTCAACAGGCCTCCTATGGCTACACCTTC. It translates to CASSSQQASYGYTF.

This sequence joins TRBV15 and TRBJ1-6; D remains ambiguous. The germline V and J ends were trimmed by 0 bases and 7 bases, with 10 bases remaining between them. Germline V gene lookup returns CDR1 LNHNV and CDR2 YYDKDF (reference sequence). The CDR3 consists of 15 residues. The chain's CDR3 is CATSRDGGPNSPLHF. Here the CDR3 DNA reads TGTGCCACCAGCAGAGACGGCGGGCCAAATTCACCCCTCCACTTT.

CDR3 sequence: CASSLRTTPLNTEAFF. The CDR3 DNA follows: TGTGCCAGCAGTCTGCGGACAACTCCCCTGAACACTGAAGCTTTCTTT. The chain carries TRBV27 and TRBJ1-1; D possibly corresponds to TRBD1 (5 bases). CDR3 size: 16 residues. V was cut by 5 bases and J by 0 bases, with 16 bases left in between. Germline CDR1 is MNHEY and CDR2 is SMNVEV (reference sequence).